This record looks at one TCR beta chain sequence and its context. Its antigen remains unidentified. Base qualities were left out, and no much larger clone turns up one base away. The data stem from a study of blood T cell repertoires in COVID-19 (TCRdb year 2020). Concerning the study at large: Samples covering the acute and convalescent phases of COVID-19 were provided by collaborators in the United States, Italy and Spain. The prospective study material was composed of cDNA or gDNA derived from T cells, B-cell-depleted T cells, or PBMCs. Subjects who had been exposed to COVID-19, were actively infected with it, or had recovered from it provided the deeply sampled blood TCRbeta repertoires that made up the dataset. A freely available public database, intended as a resource for researchers studying the immune response to SARS-CoV-2, is where the repertoires were released. The samples were drawn from two sources: the first 160 participants of the ongoing ImmuneRACE study, and 1,000 to 1,500 subjects contributed by 6 global collaborators. A de-identified subject ID, COVID-19 status, age in years and sex were almost always included in the sample metadata. Where HLA class I and class II types were available, the types were taken from metadata supplied by the sample provider, not from assay-based typing. Summary of the overall study and its limitations: How much clinical and demographic metadata was included differed by source and by participant, and the metadata was provided uncurated.

The germline V gene yields SGDLS for CDR1 and YYNGEE for CDR2. Deletion took 6 bases off V and 4 bases off J, with a span of 13 bases between the germline ends. The CDR3 contains 14 residues, cysteine and phenylalanine counted. The CDR3 DNA has 42 bases and is translated from base 1. TCRbeta CDR3 regions were amplified from genomic DNA by means of the immunoSEQ Assay, a bias-controlled multiplex PCR. In the authors' own workflow: The number of nucleated cells in each sample was estimated from the amplification of reference gene primers within the assay. To quantify the absolute abundance of each unique TCRbeta CDR3 rearrangement, sequence reads were collapsed and filtered. Productive Simpson clonality was computed per sample as the square root of Simpson's diversity index over productive rearrangements. TCRdb obtained this table from immuneACCESS and retained in-frame rearrangements with V and J assigned. These tables miss some clones; where compared with another copy, unresolved V genes account for less than half of the shortfall, and the remainder is unexplained. The V and J calls and clone size come from that table; D and trimming were worked out from the DNA. The sample data list 40,000 to 60,000 clones, and 86% of these were observed just once. Roughly 14% of the sample rests with the top ten.

Each collaborating institution followed its own protocols to collect whole blood in K2EDTA tubes. For TCRbeta analysis, collaborators shipped samples in one of three forms: frozen whole blood, isolated PBMCs, or DNA extracted from either of those sample types. This TCR derives from a human donor in a cohort sampled during active COVID-19. The material sequenced was peripheral blood. The rearrangement combines TRBV9 with TRBJ2-2; the D gene is perhaps TRBD1, from 6 matching bases. The nucleotides read TGTGCCAGCAACCATGGCAGGGGCACCGGGGAGCTGTTTTTT. It translates to CASNHGRGTGELFF.